Following are 30 T cell receptor beta chains from one sample sequenced in a study of vaccination and CD4 T cells after COVID-19. Oncomine TCR Beta short-read sequencing was applied to DNA from cultured CD4+ T cells. TCRdb re-called the PCR reads with MiXCR, one entry per CDR3 protein. This sample carries around 20,000 distinct CDR3 sequences, roughly 70% of them seen once, and the ten largest clones take more than 7.5%. Treatment: roughly 11-day PBMC culture with coronavirus spike peptide pools or control peptides (ViraFEST assay). Their target antigens are unknown. The sequenced sample consisted of CD4+ T cells from blood, cultured in vitro. These receptors were collected from a human donor who had recovered from COVID-19.

This chain joins TRBV10-1 and TRBJ2-5; TRBD2 agrees at 8 bases. This CDR3 has 17 residues. CDR1 is WNHNN, CDR2 SYGVQD, per germline (reference sequence). V lost 2 bases and J lost 2; bases outside the gene matches: 10. CDR3 nucleotides: TGCGCCAGCAGTGAGATTGAGTGGCGGGGGGAGCAAGAGACCCAGTACTTC. It translates to CASSEIEWRGEQETQYF.

The CDR3 nucleotides are TGTGCCAGCAGCATCTACGACAGCTTGAACACTGAAGCTTTCTTT. Translated, it gives CASSIYDSLNTEAFF. The chain has TRBV5-4 and TRBJ1-1; a possible D gene is TRBD1 (5 bases). Trimming cost V 4 bases and J 0 bases, with 13 bases left between them. The CDR3 has 15 residues. The germline CDR1 and CDR2 sequences are SGHNT and YYREEE (reference sequence).

The CDR3 bases are TGTGCCAGCCGGGTGATTAGGAGCACTGAAGCTTTCTTT. The encoded protein is CASRVIRSTEAFF. V usage is TRBV9 and J usage is TRBJ1-1; D remains ambiguous. The CDR3 contains 13 residues. V was shortened by 7 bases and J by 4 bases, with 14 bases between the two germline ends. CDR1 is SGDLS, CDR2 YYNGEE, per germline. Complete variable domain (other parts from reference TRBV9 and TRBJ1-1): DSGVTQTPKHLITATGQRVTLRCSPRSGDLSVYWYQQSLDQGLQFLIQYYNGEERAKGNILERFSAQQFPDLHSELNLSSLELGDSALYFCASRVIRSTEAFFGQGTRLTVV.

This sequence joins TRBV20-1 and TRBJ1-1, with D perhaps TRBD1 (6 bases). The germline V gene has CDR1 DFQATT and CDR2 SNEGSKA (reference sequence). This CDR3 spans 13 amino acids. Between the trimmed V and J ends, which lost 5 bases and 9 bases, there was a span of 19 bases. The CDR3 sequence: CSARGGGTGKAFF. CDR3 DNA: TGCAGTGCTCGGGGGGGTGGCACAGGGAAAGCTTTCTTT.

The V and J genes are TRBV20-1 and TRBJ2-1; the match to TRBD2 covers 11 bases. Germline lookup yields CDR1 DFQATT and CDR2 SNEGSKA (reference sequence). This CDR3 has 15 amino acids. V dropped 5 bases and J dropped 1; count of bases not matched to a gene: 4. The CDR3 sequence is CSAYSGRGSYNEQFF. The DNA of the CDR3 is TGCAGTGCTTATAGCGGGAGGGGGTCCTACAATGAGCAGTTCTTC.

The J gene is TRBJ2-5, the V gene TRBV2; 9 bases match TRBD1. The CDR3 totals 13 residues. V lost 6 bases, J lost 4 bases, and 3 bases stayed unmatched. The V gene's germline CDR1 is SNHLY and CDR2 FYNNEI. In DNA, the CDR3 is TGTGCCAGCAGCCTACAGGGGGCAGAGACCCAGTACTTC. Protein product: CASSLQGAETQYF.

V usage is TRBV30 and J usage is TRBJ2-3, with 14 bases that match TRBD2. The germline V gene has CDR1 GTSNPN and CDR2 SVGIG (reference sequence). With 3 bases clipped from V and 6 bases from J, the junction kept 8 bases outside the gene matches. CDR3 size: 16 residues. CDR3 DNA: TGTGCCTGGAGCCCCGGGGGACTAGCGGGAGCCGATACGCAGTATTTT. Translating it yields CAWSPGGLAGADTQYF.

This clonotype was detected only a few times. The CDR3 DNA follows: TGTGCCAGCGGATGGGGGGGGAATCAGCCCCAGCATTTT. It specifies CASGWGGNQPQHF. The chain carries TRBV6-4 and TRBJ1-5; D perhaps matches TRBD1 (5 bases). Germline CDR1 and CDR2: MRHNA and SNTAGT. V was trimmed by 8 bases and J by 4 bases, leaving 12 bases between them. CDR3 length equals 13 residues.

V usage is TRBV6-1 and J usage is TRBJ1-5; tentatively, D is TRBD1 (6 bases). Trimming stripped 2 bases from V and 2 bases from J, with 19 bases between. The V gene's germline CDR1 is MNHNS and CDR2 SASEGT. This CDR3 contains 18 residues. The CDR3 nucleotides are TGTGCCAGCAGTGAAAATCGGGGGGCTGGGGGAGGCAATCAGCCCCAGCATTTT. Amino acid sequence: CASSENRGAGGGNQPQHF.

The J gene is TRBJ1-5, the V gene TRBV6-2 or TRBV6-3; D gene unclear. CDR1 and CDR2 from the germline V gene are MNHEY and SVGEGT. The CDR3 length is 12 residues. Deletions cut 2 bases from V and 9 bases from J, with 8 bases between. The CDR3 reads CASSYPGLPQHF. The CDR3 DNA reads TGTGCCAGCAGTTACCCGGGGTTGCCCCAGCATTTT.

This chain joins TRBV20-1 and TRBJ1-5; unclear D gene. V lost 4 bases to trimming and J lost 9 bases, with 16 bases between them. Germline V lookup: CDR1 DFQATT, CDR2 SNEGSKA (reference sequence). The CDR3 loop spans 13 amino acids. CDR3 sequence reads: CSAKLGSSPPQHF. The CDR3 DNA sequence: TGCAGTGCTAAATTGGGTTCGAGTCCGCCCCAGCATTTT.

This clonotype was found once. The rearrangement joins TRBV29-1 to TRBJ1-1, with unresolved D. The germline V gene has CDR1 SQVTM and CDR2 ANQGSEA. The CDR3 is made up of 11 amino acids. Trimming took off 4 bases at V and 7 bases at J, with 10 bases between the two ends. CDR3: CSVVGVDEAFF. CDR3 bases: TGCAGCGTTGTGGGCGTTGATGAAGCTTTCTTT.

This clonotype was observed a handful of times. V gene TRBV28 combines with J gene TRBJ1-2, with 10 positions matching TRBD1. CDR1 and CDR2 (germline): MDHEN, SYDVKM. The V and J ends lost 7 bases and 7 bases, in that order; junction bases with no gene match: 6. CDR3 length: 13 amino acids. The CDR3 region is CASIGQGVFGYTF. CDR3 bases: TGTGCCAGCATCGGACAGGGGGTGTTTGGCTACACCTTC.

This clonotype was counted between two and nine times. V is TRBV6-5 and J is TRBJ2-2, with D possibly being TRBD2 (7 bases). CDR1 and CDR2 (germline): MNHEY, SVGAGI. Between the trimmed V and J ends, which lost 4 bases and 5 bases, there was a span of 17 bases. This CDR3 is 16 amino acids long. The DNA of the CDR3 is TGTGCCAGCAGTTCCACGGGGGGAACAGGGACCGGGGAGCTGTTTTTT. This codes for CASSSTGGTGTGELFF.

This clonotype is a singleton in its sample. V is TRBV28 and J is TRBJ1-4; D is possibly TRBD1 (6 bases). CDR3 length: 15 residues. V dropped 1 base and J dropped 8 bases, with 14 bases sitting between them. The germline CDR1 and CDR2 sequences are MDHEN and SYDVKM. CDR3 DNA sequence: TGTGCCAGCAGTTTATCTCAGGGGCGGGTCGAAAAACTGTTTTTT. Protein product: CASSLSQGRVEKLFF.

V usage is TRBV7-2 and J usage is TRBJ2-7; D is ambiguous. This CDR3 has 12 amino acids. Trimming cost V 1 base and J 7 bases, with 8 bases left between them. Germline CDR1 and CDR2: SGHTA and FQGNSA. CDR3 nucleotides: TGTGCCAGCAGCTTAGTAGTAAGTGAGCAGTACTTC. It yields the protein CASSLVVSEQYF. The entire variable domain, with the rest obtained from reference TRBV7-2 and TRBJ2-7, is as follows: GAGVSQSPSNKVTEKGKDVELRCDPISGHTALYWYRQSLGQGLEFLIYFQGNSAPDKSGLPSDRFSAERTGGSVSTLTIQRTQQEDSAVYLCASSLVVSEQYFGPGTRLTVT.

This clonotype was seen a few times. The chain uses TRBV7-9 and TRBJ1-1, with a tentative D call TRBD1 (5 bases). CDR1 and CDR2 (germline): SEHNR, FQNEAQ (reference sequence). The length of the CDR3 is 15 residues. Trimming took 2 bases from V and 0 from J, leaving 10 bases between them. CDR3 amino acids: CASSLRQGMNTEAFF. CDR3 sequence (DNA): TGTGCCAGCAGCTTACGGCAGGGAATGAACACTGAAGCTTTCTTT.

This clonotype was counted between two and nine times. The chain combines TRBV6-1 with TRBJ1-1, with D perhaps TRBD1 (6 bases). Germline V gene sequence: CDR1 MNHNS, CDR2 SASEGT. The CDR3 has 13 amino acids. V was shortened by 6 bases and J by 10 bases, with 18 bases between the two germline ends. The CDR3 DNA is TGTGCCAGCAGGTCTCAGGGGCGGAGCGTAGCTTTCTTT. Protein product: CASRSQGRSVAFF.

V and J are TRBV20-1 and TRBJ2-3; 8 positions agree with TRBD2. The length of the CDR3 is 14 residues. Losses at the gene ends were 6 bases for V and 2 bases for J; bases not matched to a gene: 7. Per the germline V gene, CDR1 is DFQATT and CDR2 is SNEGSKA (reference sequence). DNA for the CDR3: TGCAGTGCCGAGAAGCGGGAGTCCACAGATACGCAGTATTTT. Residues: CSAEKRESTDTQYF.

This chain joins TRBV7-6 and TRBJ1-1, with D possibly TRBD1 on 5 matching bases. From germline, CDR1 is SGHVS and CDR2 FNYEAQ. The CDR3 spans 14 residues. Trimming stripped 1 base from V and 4 bases from J, with 10 bases between. Here the CDR3 reads CASSLGKGSTEAFF. CDR3 nucleotide sequence: TGTGCCAGCAGCTTAGGGAAGGGGAGCACTGAAGCTTTCTTT. Variable domain in full (rest from reference TRBV7-6 and TRBJ1-1): GAGVSQSPRYKVTKRGQDVALRCDPISGHVSLYWYRQALGQGPEFLTYFNYEAQQDKSGLPNDRFSAERPEGSISTLTIQRTEQRDSAMYRCASSLGKGSTEAFFGQGTRLTVV.

The chain recombines TRBV6-1 with TRBJ2-7; TRBD2 agrees at 10 bases. Germline CDR1 is MNHNS and CDR2 is SASEGT. The length of the CDR3 is 14 residues. Germline trimming cut 5 bases from V and 6 bases from J; bases unmatched to any gene: 7. DNA of the CDR3: TGTGCCAGCAGTACAGCGGGAGGGCCCAGCGAGCAGTACTTC. It specifies CASSTAGGPSEQYF.

The sample holds a few counts of this clonotype. The gene calls are TRBV7-2 and TRBJ2-3; D remains ambiguous. There are 13 residues in the CDR3. Germline V gene sequence: CDR1 SGHTA, CDR2 FQGNSA. Trimming cost V 5 bases and J 4 bases, with 10 bases left between them. CDR3 coding DNA: TGTGCCAGCAGCCCCCAATGGGCAGATACGCAGTATTTT. Translating gives CASSPQWADTQYF.

The V and J genes are TRBV7-9 and TRBJ2-1, with D unclear. V lost 2 bases to trimming and J lost 4 bases, with 15 bases between them. This CDR3 contains 16 residues. Germline lookup yields CDR1 SEHNR and CDR2 FQNEAQ (reference sequence). The CDR3 region has the DNA TGTGCCAGCAGCTTAATGAACTCCCTGATATACAATGAGCAGTTCTTC. Its translation: CASSLMNSLIYNEQFF.

The chain has TRBV7-2 and TRBJ2-5; 8 nucleotides agree with TRBD2. CDR1 and CDR2 (germline): SGHTA, FQGNSA. This CDR3 spans 15 amino acids. V was pared by 1 base and J by 4 bases, with 5 bases of the junction left unmatched. The CDR3 DNA reads as TGTGCCAGCAGCTTAGTAGGCCTAGCGGGAGAGACCCAGTACTTC. This sequence encodes CASSLVGLAGETQYF.

The chain links TRBV5-1 to TRBJ2-3; 8 positions agree with TRBD2. Germline CDR1 reads SGHRS; CDR2 reads YFSETQ. Trimming cost V 5 bases and J 4 bases; bases outside gene matches: 9. The CDR3 consists of 15 residues. CDR3 sequence reads: CASSWGSGTPDTQYF. As DNA, the CDR3 is TGCGCCAGCAGTTGGGGTAGCGGGACCCCAGATACGCAGTATTTT.

This chain joins TRBV11-2 and TRBJ2-5; 8 bases line up with TRBD1. Looked up from germline, CDR1 is SGHAT and CDR2 is FQNNGV. The junction had 5 bases not matched to a gene; V was cut back by 3 bases and J by 5 bases. This CDR3 has 14 residues. The CDR3 DNA follows: TGTGCCAGCAGCTTTCAGGGGGCTCGGGAGACCCAGTACTTC. Residues: CASSFQGARETQYF.

This clonotype was observed a single time. The chain employs TRBV7-8 and TRBJ1-3; possible D gene TRBD1, 5 bases. Trimming shortened V by 3 bases and J by 13 bases, and 19 bases separated the two germline ends. Germline lookup yields CDR1 SGHVS and CDR2 FQNEAQ. The length of the CDR3 is 14 residues. In DNA form, the CDR3 reads TGTGCCAGCAGCTTGTCGGGGATACGGGGCCGGATATATTTT. It encodes CASSLSGIRGRIYF. Full variable domain (outside the CDR3, taken from reference TRBV7-8 and TRBJ1-3): GAGVSQSPRYKVAKRGQDVALRCDPISGHVSLFWYQQALGQGPEFLTYFQNEAQLDKSGLPSDRFFAERPEGSVSTLKIQRTQQEDSAVYLCASSLSGIRGRIYFGEGSWLTVV.

The V and J genes are TRBV6-1 and TRBJ2-7; 8 bases are shared with TRBD1. Germline V CDR1 and CDR2: MNHNS, SASEGT. Trimming took 6 bases from V and 1 from J; bases not matched to a gene: 8. CDR3 size: 15 residues. The CDR3: CASRPRTGRSYEQYF. The CDR3, as DNA: TGTGCCAGCAGACCCCGGACAGGGAGATCCTACGAGCAGTACTTC.

This rearrangement joins TRBV14 to TRBJ2-7, with TRBD2 identical over 11 bases. CDR1 SGHDN and CDR2 FVKESK come from the germline V gene. The CDR3 loop spans 16 amino acids. After removal of 4 bases from V and 0 bases from J, the junction contained 5 bases not matched to a gene. The CDR3 DNA follows: TGTGCCAGCAGCCGAATACTAGCGGGAGACTCCTACGAGCAGTACTTC. As protein: CASSRILAGDSYEQYF.

The chain employs TRBV6-1 and TRBJ2-1; TRBD2 matches 8 bases. J lost 5 bases, V lost 8 bases, and 11 bases had no gene match. The length of the CDR3 is 15 residues. Germline CDR1 reads MNHNS; CDR2 reads SASEGT. The CDR3 loop is CASSSAAGGNNEQFF. As DNA, the CDR3 is TGTGCCAGCTCATCCGCGGCGGGGGGCAACAATGAGCAGTTCTTC.